Listed below are T cell receptor beta chains from one sample, sequenced in a study of blood T cell repertoires in COVID-19. TCRdb's copy holds only in-frame clones and misses some; the assay was immunoSEQ multiplex PCR. The data show about 110,000 clones, about 84% seen once. Sequenced: peripheral blood. All receptors derive from a woman aged 55-75 years with acute or convalescent COVID-19. The CDR3 runs from the conserved cysteine through the conserved F or W. The D gene is left open where the match is weak. Some rows have no size entry. The others give once, few or many, or a class for an expanded clone.

>TRBV10-2|.|TRBJ1-2|.
CASSESQDFGYTF
TGCGCCAGCAGTGAGTCCCAGGATTTTGGCTACACCTTC
>TRBV24-1|.|TRBJ2-7|.
CATSDTRGEQYF
TGTGCCACCAGTGATACCAGGGGCGAGCAGTACTTC
>TRBV6-6|once|TRBJ1-6|TRBD1
CASRSRDRGPNSPLHF
TGTGCCAGCAGGAGCCGGGACAGGGGCCCAAATTCACCCCTCCACTTT
>TRBV21-1|.|TRBJ1-1|.
CASRALLAIRTEAFF
TGTGCCAGCAGAGCATTGCTAGCAATTCGCACTGAAGCTTTCTTT
>TRBV6-5|.|TRBJ2-7|TRBD1
CASSPDRGRYEQYF
TGTGCCAGCAGTCCCGACAGGGGAAGGTACGAGCAGTACTTC
>TRBV29-1|.|TRBJ1-1|.
CSVEQGLGNTEAFF
TGCAGCGTTGAGCAGGGTTTGGGGAACACTGAAGCTTTCTTT
>TRBV12-5|.|TRBJ1-6|.
CASGLELNSPLHF
TGTGCTAGTGGTTTGGAGCTTAATTCACCCCTCCACTTT
>TRBV10-3|.|TRBJ2-5|TRBD2
CAISESTSRGETQYF
TGTGCCATCAGTGAGTCTACCTCGCGGGGGGAGACCCAGTACTTC
>TRBV9|.|TRBJ2-5|TRBD2
CASSVELSGGVGAQYF
TGTGCCAGCAGCGTAGAGCTTAGCGGGGGGGTCGGCGCCCAGTACTTC
>TRBV19|.|TRBJ1-2|TRBD1
CASESRGQHYGYTF
TGTGCCAGTGAGAGCAGGGGGCAGCACTATGGCTACACCTTC
>TRBV27|.|TRBJ2-7|.
CASSRTWTPFYYEQYF
TGTGCCAGCAGTCGGACTTGGACTCCATTCTACTACGAGCAGTACTTC
>TRBV11-2|.|TRBJ1-4|TRBD1
CASSGHRGRLGLGEKLFF
TGTGCCAGCAGCGGACACAGGGGGCGCCTGGGGCTCGGTGAAAAACTGTTTTTT
>TRBV19|.|TRBJ1-2|.
CASSMSEVGYTF
TGTGCCAGTAGTATGTCCGAGGTCGGCTACACCTTC
>TRBV29-1|once|TRBJ2-1|.
CSVVRASSYNEQFF
TGCAGCGTTGTCAGGGCAAGCTCCTACAATGAGCAGTTCTTC
>TRBV5-1|.|TRBJ2-7|TRBD1
CASSSGQGYEQYF
TGCGCCAGCAGCTCGGGACAGGGCTACGAGCAGTACTTC
>TRBV28|.|TRBJ2-7|TRBD2
CASIASLAGVYEQYF
TGTGCCAGCATAGCCTCACTAGCGGGAGTCTACGAGCAGTACTTC
>TRBV5-1|.|TRBJ2-7|TRBD1
CASSSHQGQDYEQYF
TGCGCCAGCAGCTCGCATCAGGGACAGGATTACGAGCAGTACTTC
>TRBV14|.|TRBJ1-1|TRBD1
CASSPLYGTGFTEAFF
TGTGCCAGCAGCCCCCTCTATGGGACAGGGTTTACTGAAGCTTTCTTT
>TRBV5-1|.|TRBJ1-4|.
CASSLVQNEKLFF
TGCGCCAGCAGCTTGGTTCAGAACGAAAAACTGTTTTTT
>TRBV2|.|TRBJ1-3|.
CASRRGAAGNTIYF
TGTGCCAGCCGACGAGGTGCAGCTGGAAACACCATATATTTT
>TRBV6-5|.|TRBJ2-1|TRBD2
CASSSGLAGPIEQFF
TGTGCCAGCAGCTCCGGACTAGCGGGACCTATTGAGCAGTTCTTC
>TRBV16|.|TRBJ2-1|TRBD2
CASSQSLTGGSSYNEQFF
TGTGCCAGCAGCCAATCCCTTACGGGAGGAAGCTCCTACAATGAGCAGTTCTTC
>TRBV6-1|.|TRBJ2-3|TRBD1
CASSVMTGTGTDTQYF
TGTGCCAGCAGTGTAATGACCGGGACAGGGACCGATACGCAGTATTTT
>TRBV2|.|TRBJ2-1|TRBD2
CASSENSGNHNEQFF
TGTGCCAGCAGTGAAAATAGCGGGAACCACAATGAGCAGTTCTTC
>TRBV27|.|TRBJ2-7|.
CASSLRLAEVPYEQYF
TGTGCCAGCAGTTTAAGATTGGCGGAAGTTCCCTACGAGCAGTACTTC
>TRBV6-5|once|TRBJ2-7|TRBD2
CASRPSGGNAYEQYF
TGTGCCAGCAGGCCTAGCGGGGGCAACGCCTACGAGCAGTACTTC
>TRBV6-5|few|TRBJ1-5|.
CASDASSESDQPQHF
TGTGCCAGCGATGCCTCCTCGGAGAGCGATCAGCCCCAGCATTTT
>TRBV5-5|.|TRBJ1-5|.
CASSLDGSGGIFSNQPQHF
TGTGCCAGCAGCTTGGATGGGTCCGGAGGAATTTTTTCCAATCAGCCCCAGCATTTT
>TRBV11-2|once|TRBJ2-5|TRBD2
CASSFSGGSQETQYF
TGTGCCAGCAGCTTTAGCGGGGGGTCGCAAGAGACCCAGTACTTC
>TRBV5-1|.|TRBJ2-3|.
CASSLDRGGTTDTQYF
TGCGCCAGCAGCTTAGACAGGGGAGGGACCACAGATACGCAGTATTTT
>TRBV5-1|few|TRBJ1-1|.
CASSLGLQGSEAFF
TGCGCCAGCAGCTTGGGCCTACAGGGATCTGAAGCTTTCTTT